The source of this TCR beta chain is a study of T cells after yellow fever vaccination. Background on the study: Preparation of the low-cell-number fractions used SMART-Seq v4 Ultra Low Input. Study-wide points: Of the clonotypes, a small share occurred in both CD4 and CD8 compartments. Most primary-vaccination clones recurred post-booster (roughly 96% CD4, around 90% CD8).

This clonotype was seen repeatedly, ten times or more. Its antigen remains unidentified. In making TCR cDNA, 5'RACE template switching added a universal primer site and UMIs to it. TCRdb re-analysed the 5' RACE reads in MiXCR, keeping a single row per CDR3 protein. Of 250,000 to 400,000 distinct CDR3 sequences in the sample, 3.5% to 4.5% were seen once. The CDR3 runs 15 residues. CDR1 is SGHTA, CDR2 FQGTGA, per germline. The V gene lost 5 bases and the J gene lost 6 bases, with 17 bases spanning the gap. Sample: PBMCs, taken 15 days after the yellow fever booster vaccination. This sequence was found in a man younger than 35 who received the YFV17D yellow fever vaccine. J is TRBJ2-1 and V is TRBV7-3, with D perhaps matching TRBD1 (6 bases). In DNA, the CDR3 is TGTGCCAGCAGCCTTCGGACAGCAACAATCAATGAGCAGTTCTTC. Amino acid sequence: CASSLRTATINEQFF.